This T cell receptor beta chain is drawn from a study of blood T cell repertoires in COVID-19. Turning to the study itself: Acute-phase and convalescent COVID-19 samples originated in the United States, Italy and Spain. From T cells, B-cell-depleted T cells, or PBMCs came the material, which was cDNA or gDNA.

Original handling: How many nucleated cells were present was estimated from reference gene primer amplification. Assay used: immunoSEQ multiplex PCR; TCRdb lists only in-frame clones, some missing. The DNA gave D and trimming, while V, J and clone size come from that table. The sample contains about 160,000 clones, around 87% of which appear only once. J gave up 8 bases and V 6 bases, and 7 bases lay outside the gene matches. The CDR3 is 13 amino acids. Germline V gene data show CDR1 as MNHEY and CDR2 as SVGAGI. Input material: peripheral blood. The receptor was derived from an elderly man with acute or convalescent COVID-19. The J gene is TRBJ1-2, the V gene TRBV6-5; 9 bases are shared with TRBD1. CDR3 in amino acids: CASRRDREDGYTF. Written as DNA, the CDR3 is TGTGCCAGCAGAAGGGACAGGGAAGACGGCTACACCTTC.